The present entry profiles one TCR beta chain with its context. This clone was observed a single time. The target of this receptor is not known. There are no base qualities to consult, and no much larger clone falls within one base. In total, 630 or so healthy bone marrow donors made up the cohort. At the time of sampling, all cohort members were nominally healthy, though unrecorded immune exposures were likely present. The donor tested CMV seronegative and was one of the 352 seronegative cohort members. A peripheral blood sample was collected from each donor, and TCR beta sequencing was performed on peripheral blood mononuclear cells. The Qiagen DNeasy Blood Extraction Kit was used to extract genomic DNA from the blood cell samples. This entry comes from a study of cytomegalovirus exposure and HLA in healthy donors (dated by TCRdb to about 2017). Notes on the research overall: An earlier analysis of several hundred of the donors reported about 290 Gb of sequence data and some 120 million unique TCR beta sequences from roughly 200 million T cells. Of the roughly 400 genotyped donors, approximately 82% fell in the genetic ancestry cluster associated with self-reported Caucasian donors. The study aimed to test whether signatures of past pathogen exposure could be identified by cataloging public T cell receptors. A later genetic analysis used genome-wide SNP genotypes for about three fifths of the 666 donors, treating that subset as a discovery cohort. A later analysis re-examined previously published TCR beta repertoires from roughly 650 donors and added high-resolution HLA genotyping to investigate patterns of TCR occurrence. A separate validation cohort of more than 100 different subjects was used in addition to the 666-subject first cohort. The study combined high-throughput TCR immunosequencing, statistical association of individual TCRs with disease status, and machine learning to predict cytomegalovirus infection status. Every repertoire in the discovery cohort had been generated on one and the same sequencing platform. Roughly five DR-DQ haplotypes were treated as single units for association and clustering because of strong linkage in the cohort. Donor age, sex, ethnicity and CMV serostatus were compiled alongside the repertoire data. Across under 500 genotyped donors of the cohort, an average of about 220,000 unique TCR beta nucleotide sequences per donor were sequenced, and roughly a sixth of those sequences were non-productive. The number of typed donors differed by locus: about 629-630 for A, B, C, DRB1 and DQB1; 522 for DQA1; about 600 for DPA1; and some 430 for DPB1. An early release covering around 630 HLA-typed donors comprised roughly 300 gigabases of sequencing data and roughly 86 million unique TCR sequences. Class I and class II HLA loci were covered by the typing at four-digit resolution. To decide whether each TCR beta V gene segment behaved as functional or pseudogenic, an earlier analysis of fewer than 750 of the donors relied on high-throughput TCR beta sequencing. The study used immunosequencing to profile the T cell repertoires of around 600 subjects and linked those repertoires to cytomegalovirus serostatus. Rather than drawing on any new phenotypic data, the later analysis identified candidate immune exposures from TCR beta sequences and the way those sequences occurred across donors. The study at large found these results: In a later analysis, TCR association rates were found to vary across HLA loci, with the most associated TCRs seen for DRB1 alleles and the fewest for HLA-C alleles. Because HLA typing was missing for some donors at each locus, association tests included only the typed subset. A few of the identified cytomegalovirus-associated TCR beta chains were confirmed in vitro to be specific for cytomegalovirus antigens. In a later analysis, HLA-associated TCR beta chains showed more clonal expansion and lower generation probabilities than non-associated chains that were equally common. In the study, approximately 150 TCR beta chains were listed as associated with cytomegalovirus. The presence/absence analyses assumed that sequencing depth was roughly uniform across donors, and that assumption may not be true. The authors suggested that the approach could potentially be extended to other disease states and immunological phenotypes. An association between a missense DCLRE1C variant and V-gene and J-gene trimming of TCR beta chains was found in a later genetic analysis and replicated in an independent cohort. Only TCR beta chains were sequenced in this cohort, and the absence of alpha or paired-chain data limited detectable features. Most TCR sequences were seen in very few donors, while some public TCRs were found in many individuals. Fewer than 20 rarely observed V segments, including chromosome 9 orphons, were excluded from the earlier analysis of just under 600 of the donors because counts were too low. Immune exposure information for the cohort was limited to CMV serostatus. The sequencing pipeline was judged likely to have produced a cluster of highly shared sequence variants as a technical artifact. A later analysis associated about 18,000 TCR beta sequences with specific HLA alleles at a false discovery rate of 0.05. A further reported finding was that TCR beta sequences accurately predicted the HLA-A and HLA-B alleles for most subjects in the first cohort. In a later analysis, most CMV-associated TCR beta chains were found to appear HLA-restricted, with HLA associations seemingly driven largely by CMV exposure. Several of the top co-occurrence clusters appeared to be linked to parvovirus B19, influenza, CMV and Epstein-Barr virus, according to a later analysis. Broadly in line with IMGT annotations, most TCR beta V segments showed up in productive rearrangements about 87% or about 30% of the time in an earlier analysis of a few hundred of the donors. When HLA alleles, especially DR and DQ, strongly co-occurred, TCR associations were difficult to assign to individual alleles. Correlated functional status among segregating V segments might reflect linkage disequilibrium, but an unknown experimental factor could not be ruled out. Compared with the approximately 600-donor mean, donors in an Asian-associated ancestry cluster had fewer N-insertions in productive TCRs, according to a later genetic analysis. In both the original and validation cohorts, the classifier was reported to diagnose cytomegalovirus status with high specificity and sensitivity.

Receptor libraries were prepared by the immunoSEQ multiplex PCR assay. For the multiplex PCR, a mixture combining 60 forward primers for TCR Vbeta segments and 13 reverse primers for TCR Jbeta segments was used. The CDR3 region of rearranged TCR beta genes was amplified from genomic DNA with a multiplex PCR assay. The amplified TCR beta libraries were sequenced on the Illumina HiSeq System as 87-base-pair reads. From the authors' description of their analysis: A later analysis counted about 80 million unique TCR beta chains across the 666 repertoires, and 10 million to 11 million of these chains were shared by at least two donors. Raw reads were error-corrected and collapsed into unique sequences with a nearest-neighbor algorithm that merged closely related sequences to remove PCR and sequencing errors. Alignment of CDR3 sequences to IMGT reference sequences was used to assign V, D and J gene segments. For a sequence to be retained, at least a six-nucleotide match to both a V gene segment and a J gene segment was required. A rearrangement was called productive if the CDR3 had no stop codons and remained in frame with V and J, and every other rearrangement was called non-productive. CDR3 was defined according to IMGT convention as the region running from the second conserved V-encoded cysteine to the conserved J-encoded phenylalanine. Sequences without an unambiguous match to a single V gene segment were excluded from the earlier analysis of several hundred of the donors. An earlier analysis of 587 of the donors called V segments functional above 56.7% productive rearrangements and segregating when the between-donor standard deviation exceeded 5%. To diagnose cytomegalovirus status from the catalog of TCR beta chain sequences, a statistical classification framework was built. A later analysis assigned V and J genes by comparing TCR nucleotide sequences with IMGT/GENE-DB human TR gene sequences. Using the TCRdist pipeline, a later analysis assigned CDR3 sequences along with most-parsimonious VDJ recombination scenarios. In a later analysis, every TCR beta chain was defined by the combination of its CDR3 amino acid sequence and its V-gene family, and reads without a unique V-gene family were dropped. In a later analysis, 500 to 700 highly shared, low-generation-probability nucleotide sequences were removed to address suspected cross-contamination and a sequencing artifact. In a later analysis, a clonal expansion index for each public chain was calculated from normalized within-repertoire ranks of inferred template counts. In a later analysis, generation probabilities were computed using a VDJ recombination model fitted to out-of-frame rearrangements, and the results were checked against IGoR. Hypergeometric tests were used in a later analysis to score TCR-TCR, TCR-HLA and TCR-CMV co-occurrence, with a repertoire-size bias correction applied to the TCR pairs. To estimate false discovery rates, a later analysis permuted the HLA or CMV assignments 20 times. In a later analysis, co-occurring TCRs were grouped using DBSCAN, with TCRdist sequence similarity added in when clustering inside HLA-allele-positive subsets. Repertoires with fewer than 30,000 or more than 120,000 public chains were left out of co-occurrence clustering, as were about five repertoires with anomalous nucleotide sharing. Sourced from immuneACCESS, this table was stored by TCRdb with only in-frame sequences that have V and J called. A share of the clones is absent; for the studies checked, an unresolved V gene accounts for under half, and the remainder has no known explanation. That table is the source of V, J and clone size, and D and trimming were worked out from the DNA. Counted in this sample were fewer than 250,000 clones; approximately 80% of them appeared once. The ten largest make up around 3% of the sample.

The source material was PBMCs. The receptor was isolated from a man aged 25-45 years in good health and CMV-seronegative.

The CDR3 protein is CASTQAGQNYGYTF. The DNA reads TGTGCCAGCACCCAGGCTGGACAGAACTATGGCTACACCTTC. The rearrangement combines TRBV7-9 with TRBJ1-2; a tentative D call is TRBD1 (6 bases match). CDR1 and CDR2 were assigned from the germline V gene (reference sequence) as SEHNR and FQNEAQ. The CDR3, cysteine through phenylalanine, is 14 amino acids long. The retained sequence is limited to the CDR3, 42 bases, with the frame set at the first base. The germline ends are 14 bases apart after V is trimmed by 7 bases and J by 2 bases.